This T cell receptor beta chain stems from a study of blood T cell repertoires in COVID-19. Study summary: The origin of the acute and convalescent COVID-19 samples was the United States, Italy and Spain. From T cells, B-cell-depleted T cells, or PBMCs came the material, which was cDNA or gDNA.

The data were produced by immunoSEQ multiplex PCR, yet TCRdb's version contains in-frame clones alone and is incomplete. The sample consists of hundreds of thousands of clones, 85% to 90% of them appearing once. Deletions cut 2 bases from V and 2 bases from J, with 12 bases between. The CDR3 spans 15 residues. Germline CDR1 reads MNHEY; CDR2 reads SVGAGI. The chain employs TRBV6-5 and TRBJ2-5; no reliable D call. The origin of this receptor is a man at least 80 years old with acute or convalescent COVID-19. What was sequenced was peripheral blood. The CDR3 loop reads CASSYTLVDQETQYF. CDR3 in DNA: TGTGCCAGCAGTTACACCCTAGTAGATCAAGAGACCCAGTACTTC.